One and the same sample provided the 27 T cell receptor beta chains below, sequenced in a study of blood T cell repertoires in COVID-19. TCRdb's table, derived via immunoSEQ multiplex PCR, lists solely in-frame clones and lacks some. The table records about 220,000 clones, 82% of them present only once. Sample: peripheral blood. These receptor sequences come from a woman aged 70-85 years with COVID-19, enrolled during active disease.

This clone was seen only a few times. The V gene is TRBV6-5, the J gene TRBJ2-1; 10 bases align to TRBD1. This CDR3 has 16 amino acids. CDR1 is MNHEY and CDR2 is SVGAGI in the germline V gene. Unmatched junction bases numbered 7, after V lost 2 bases and J lost 6 bases. CDR3 in DNA: TGTGCCAGCAGTTACCGGACAGGGGGGTTGAGCAATGAGCAGTTCTTC. This translates into CASSYRTGGLSNEQFF.

This clone showed up just a few times. The rearrangement joins TRBV27 to TRBJ1-2; D possibly corresponds to TRBD1 (5 bases). The germline gives CDR1 MNHEY, CDR2 SMNVEV (reference sequence). This CDR3 comprises 12 residues. Trimming removed 7 bases from V and 8 bases from J, with 14 bases in between. The CDR3 spells CASKIQGSGYTF. In nucleotides, the CDR3 is TGTGCCAGCAAGATTCAGGGTTCCGGCTACACCTTC.

The chain links TRBV2 to TRBJ2-7; 7 bases agree with TRBD1. Germline trimming cut 8 bases from V and 1 base from J; bases unmatched to any gene: 11. Germline V gene data show CDR1 as SNHLY and CDR2 as FYNNEI. CDR3 length: 15 residues. The chain's CDR3 is CASSETGHVSYEQYF. In DNA, the CDR3 is TGTGCCAGCTCGGAGACAGGGCATGTATCCTACGAGCAGTACTTC. The whole variable domain, filled in from reference TRBV2 and TRBJ2-7, reads EPEVTQTPSHQVTQMGQEVILRCVPISNHLYFYWYRQILGQKVEFLVSFYNNEISEKSEIFDDQFSVERPDGSNFTLKIRSTKLEDSAMYFCASSETGHVSYEQYFGPGTRLTVT.

The J gene is TRBJ2-7, the V gene TRBV2, with D tentatively TRBD1 (7 bases). The CDR3 runs to 11 residues. CDR1 and CDR2 (germline): SNHLY, FYNNEI. V dropped 8 bases and J dropped 6 bases, with 11 bases sitting between them. CDR3 amino acids: CASQGGIEQYF. The DNA of the CDR3 is TGTGCCAGCCAGGGGGGAATCGAGCAGTACTTC.

The chain employs TRBV6-5 and TRBJ2-1; 9 bases fit TRBD2. The CDR3 runs to 14 residues. The germline V gene has CDR1 MNHEY and CDR2 SVGAGI. The trim removed 7 bases at V and 8 bases at J, leaving 9 bases unmatched. Written as DNA, the CDR3 is TGTGCCAGCACCCCTCAGCGGGGGGCCTATGAGCAGTTCTTC. Encoded protein: CASTPQRGAYEQFF.

The CDR3 here is CAFGKGSSSNEKLFF. The CDR3 coding sequence is TGTGCCTTTGGAAAAGGGAGTTCGAGTAATGAAAAACTGTTTTTT. The chain is built from TRBV30 and TRBJ1-4; no clear D. This CDR3 has 15 residues. V lost 7 bases, J lost 4 bases, and 19 bases lay in between. CDR1 is GTSNPN and CDR2 is SVGIG in the germline V gene (reference sequence).

The rearrangement uses TRBV28 and TRBJ1-2; a weak D match, TRBD1 (6 bases). Germline values: CDR1 MDHEN, CDR2 SYDVKM. This CDR3 has 16 amino acids. V dropped 6 bases and J dropped 0 bases, with 17 bases sitting between them. The CDR3 DNA sequence: TGTGCCAGCAGCCCCGTCGGACAGAAGACTAACTATGGCTACACCTTC. Translating it yields CASSPVGQKTNYGYTF.

This clone was recorded only once. This CDR3 reads CASKGELGITGYTF. CDR3 in DNA: TGTGCCAGCAAGGGAGAGCTCGGGATCACCGGCTACACCTTC. This chain connects TRBV2 to TRBJ1-2; D remains unclear. CDR1 and CDR2 from the germline V gene are SNHLY and FYNNEI. The CDR3 loop spans 14 amino acids. Trimming removed 7 bases from V and 8 bases from J, with 20 bases in between. Looking up the rest from reference TRBV2 and TRBJ1-2 gives the full variable domain: EPEVTQTPSHQVTQMGQEVILRCVPISNHLYFYWYRQILGQKVEFLVSFYNNEISEKSEIFDDQFSVERPDGSNFTLKIRSTKLEDSAMYFCASKGELGITGYTFGSGTRLTVV.

The chain employs TRBV24-1 and TRBJ2-3; possible D gene TRBD2, 6 bases. CDR1 and CDR2 (germline): KGHDR, SFDVKD. The length of the CDR3 is 16 residues. V was trimmed by 3 bases and J by 2 bases, leaving 14 bases between them. As DNA, the CDR3 is TGTGCCACCAGTGATCCAACCTGGCGGGACACAGATACGCAGTATTTT. Its protein product is CATSDPTWRDTDTQYF.

Only a few counts were recorded for this clone. The V and J genes are TRBV6-2 or TRBV6-3 and TRBJ2-7; TRBD1 matches at 10 bases. This CDR3 has 15 residues. The trim removed 2 bases at V and 4 bases at J, leaving 5 bases unmatched. Germline V lookup: CDR1 MNHEY, CDR2 SVGEGT. The CDR3 nucleotides are TGTGCCAGCAGTTACCGGGACAGGGGTCGATACGAGCAGTACTTC. Translation: CASSYRDRGRYEQYF.

V is TRBV4-3 and J is TRBJ1-2; D is unresolved. Trimming cost V 0 bases and J 4 bases, with 12 bases left between them. The CDR3 is 15 amino acids. Germline-derived CDR1 and CDR2 are LGHNA and YSLEER. The chain's CDR3 is CASSQEYNLLYGYTF. CDR3 coding DNA: TGCGCCAGCAGCCAAGAGTACAACCTCCTCTATGGCTACACCTTC.

This chain joins TRBV7-9 and TRBJ1-5, with a tentative D call TRBD1 (5 bases). The CDR3 runs 15 residues. Germline CDR1 SEHNR, CDR2 FQNEAQ (reference sequence). Trimming took 0 bases from V and 1 from J, leaving 7 bases between them. CDR3 amino acids: CASSLAGLSNQPQHF. Here the CDR3 DNA reads TGTGCCAGCAGCTTAGCGGGGCTGAGCAATCAGCCCCAGCATTTT.

The chain couples TRBV4-3 to TRBJ2-3; 10 nucleotides line up with TRBD2. In germline, CDR1 is LGHNA, CDR2 YSLEER. The CDR3 loop spans 15 amino acids. Germline trimming cut 4 bases from V and 4 bases from J; bases unmatched to any gene: 5. The CDR3 DNA sequence: TGCGCCAGCAGCCGGCTAGCGGGAGAGGCAGATACGCAGTATTTT. Its translation is CASSRLAGEADTQYF.

The rearrangement uses TRBV28 and TRBJ2-3; D might be TRBD2 (6 bases). Trimming removed 11 bases at V and 0 bases at J, with 12 bases between. CDR3 size: 13 residues. Per germline, CDR1 MDHEN and CDR2 SYDVKM. Here the CDR3 reads CAARGPSTDTQYF. CDR3 sequence (DNA): TGTGCCGCGCGGGGCCCTAGCACAGATACGCAGTATTTT.

CDR3 DNA: TGTGCCAGCAGCAAGGACAGGGCAAATAATTCACCCCTCCACTTT. It encodes CASSKDRANNSPLHF. The gene calls are TRBV21-1 and TRBJ1-6; the table's D gene call, TRBD1, was not cross checked with the DNA. TRBV21-1 is a pseudogene locus. The CDR3 is 15 amino acids.

The rearrangement links TRBV7-2 to TRBJ1-2; D is unclear. Germline V lookup: CDR1 SGHTA, CDR2 FQGNSA. Trimming took 7 bases from V and 8 from J, leaving 20 bases between them. The CDR3 runs to 14 residues. This chain's CDR3 is CASTLGLLLGGYTF. In nucleotides, the CDR3 is TGTGCCAGCACCCTAGGACTCCTGCTGGGAGGCTACACCTTC. The full variable domain, with the rest looked up from reference TRBV7-2 and TRBJ1-2, is GAGVSQSPSNKVTEKGKDVELRCDPISGHTALYWYRQSLGQGLEFLIYFQGNSAPDKSGLPSDRFSAERTGGSVSTLTIQRTQQEDSAVYLCASTLGLLLGGYTFGSGTRLTVV.

This chain joins TRBV5-1 and TRBJ2-7; the match to TRBD2 covers 8 bases. The CDR3 length is 18 residues. With 4 bases clipped from V and 1 base from J, the junction kept 16 bases outside the gene matches. Germline V gene data show CDR1 as SGHRS and CDR2 as YFSETQ. In nucleotides, the CDR3 is TGCGCCAGCAGCACAGATACTAGCGGTAGAGGTCTATCCTACGAGCAGTACTTC. As protein: CASSTDTSGRGLSYEQYF. The full variable domain, rest sourced from reference TRBV5-1 and TRBJ2-7, is KAGVTQTPRYLIKTRGQQVTLSCSPISGHRSVSWYQQTPGQGLQFLFEYFSETQRNKGNFPGRFSGRQFSNSRSEMNVSTLELGDSALYLCASSTDTSGRGLSYEQYFGPGTRLTVT.

V and J are TRBV11-1 and TRBJ2-7; TRBD2 aligns across 8 bases. Losses at the gene ends were 1 base for V and 2 bases for J; bases not matched to a gene: 4. This CDR3 has 15 residues. Germline V gives CDR1 SGHAT, CDR2 FQDESV (reference sequence). In nucleotides, the CDR3 is TGTGCCAGCAGCTTAGACGCGGGAGGCCCCTACGAGCAGTACTTC. Amino acids: CASSLDAGGPYEQYF.

The chain combines TRBV20-1 with TRBJ2-1; no reliable D call. Between the trimmed V and J ends, which lost 5 bases and 7 bases, there was a span of 9 bases. Germline V CDR1 and CDR2: DFQATT, SNEGSKA (reference sequence). There are 11 residues in the CDR3. In nucleotides, the CDR3 is TGCAGTGCTCCCTCGTTTAATGAGCAGTTCTTC. This sequence encodes CSAPSFNEQFF.

This chain uses TRBV10-1 with TRBJ2-7, with a weak D call TRBD2 (7 bases). The CDR3 loop spans 15 amino acids. The V and J ends lost 2 bases and 3 bases respectively, with 14 bases between them. CDR1 and CDR2 (germline): WNHNN, SYGVQD (reference sequence). DNA of the CDR3: TGCGCCAGCAGTGAGAGGGGGGGAGGGATCTACGAGCAGTACTTC. Its translation is CASSERGGGIYEQYF.

This rearrangement joins TRBV2 to TRBJ1-1; TRBD1 matches 7 bases. This CDR3 has 14 amino acids. The germline CDR1 and CDR2 sequences are SNHLY and FYNNEI. J was trimmed by 1 base and V by 5 bases; bases with no gene match: 4. CDR3 nucleotides: TGTGCCAGCAGTCTGGACAGGTGGAACACTGAAGCTTTCTTT. Amino acid sequence: CASSLDRWNTEAFF.

This sequence joins TRBV28 and TRBJ2-7; 11 bases map to TRBD1. CDR3 length: 16 residues. Looked up from germline, CDR1 is MDHEN and CDR2 is SYDVKM. V lost 4 bases, J lost 8 bases, and 13 bases stayed unmatched. The CDR3 DNA is TGTGCCAGCAGTTCTCCCTCCAGGGACAGGGGGTGGAAGCAGTACTTC. This encodes CASSSPSRDRGWKQYF.

V is TRBV5-1 and J is TRBJ2-7, with 12 bases identical to TRBD2. This CDR3 is 15 amino acids long. Germline V gives CDR1 SGHRS, CDR2 YFSETQ. Losses at the gene ends were 0 bases for V and 2 bases for J; bases not matched to a gene: 0. The DNA of the CDR3 is TGCGCCAGCAGCTTGGGACTAGCGGGAGCCTACGAGCAGTACTTC. Protein: CASSLGLAGAYEQYF.

This clone appeared once. The chain recombines TRBV20-1 with TRBJ1-4, with 7 bases that match TRBD1. This CDR3 has 13 amino acids. Germline CDR1 and CDR2: DFQATT and SNEGSKA (reference sequence). Trimming removed 4 bases from V and 3 bases from J; junction bases left unmatched: 2. DNA for the CDR3: TGCAGTGCTATTGACAGGGCTAATGAAAAACTGTTTTTT. Translation gives CSAIDRANEKLFF.

This chain connects TRBV5-4 to TRBJ1-6; no firm D call. Germline CDR1 and CDR2: SGHNT and YYREEE (reference sequence). Trimming took off 4 bases at V and 0 bases at J, with 8 bases between the two ends. This CDR3 is 15 amino acids long. CDR3 sequence reads: CASSLGSSYNSPLHF. In DNA, the CDR3 is TGTGCCAGCAGCCTCGGTAGCTCCTATAATTCACCCCTCCACTTT.

This sequence joins TRBV7-9 and TRBJ2-7; TRBD2 aligns across 7 bases. With 5 bases clipped from V and 0 bases from J, the junction kept 19 bases outside the gene matches. The CDR3 is 19 residues long. Germline assignment: CDR1 SEHNR and CDR2 FQNEAQ (reference sequence). CDR3 sequence (DNA): TGTGCCAGCAGCCCGCCTGCCGCGGGAGCGATTCCACTCTCCTACGAGCAGTACTTC. Translating it yields CASSPPAAGAIPLSYEQYF.

The CDR3: CASSYSLGSGTDTQYF. DNA of the CDR3: TGTGCCAGCAGTTACTCGCTCGGAAGCGGCACAGATACGCAGTATTTT. The chain combines TRBV6-6 with TRBJ2-3; D not certain. Per germline, CDR1 MNHNY and CDR2 SVGAGI (reference sequence). The CDR3 extends over 16 amino acids. V was shortened by 0 bases and J by 1 base, with 11 bases between the two germline ends.